The present entry profiles one TCR beta chain with its context. As yet, its antigen is unknown. The PCR ran on 60 Vbeta and 13 Jbeta primers. Profiled with immunoSEQ multiplex PCR; TCRdb holds only in-frame clones, not every one. Counted here are around 99,000 clones, 65% to 90% occurring once; the ten biggest clones make up roughly 2.2%. This sample stems from a study of cytomegalovirus exposure and HLA in healthy donors. General study results and limits: Highly shared variants forming one cluster were likely a sequencing artifact.

CDR3 length equals 15 residues. CDR1 is LGHNA, CDR2 YSLEER, per germline. Trimming stripped 2 bases from V and 4 bases from J, with 15 bases between. This receptor was taken from a woman under 40 in good health and CMV-seronegative. V gene TRBV4-3 combines with J gene TRBJ2-7; weak D call: TRBD1 (6 bases). Input material: PBMCs. The CDR3 nucleotides read TGCGCCAGCAGCCAACAACAGGGAACGGGTTACGAGCAGTACTTC. Translated, it gives CASSQQQGTGYEQYF.